The present TCR beta chain was sequenced within a study of beta chain features in type 1 diabetes. The germline CDR1 and CDR2 sequences are MDHEN and SYDVKM. The V gene end was trimmed by 2 bases and the J gene end by 6 bases; junction bases not matched to a gene: 11. The CDR3 totals 16 residues. Every bit of the isolated RNA underwent reverse transcription, so sequencing read expressed TCRB transcripts. The method was immunoSEQ multiplex PCR; TCRdb's version includes in-frame clones alone and lacks a portion of them. The sample lists about 110,000 clones; 40% were seen once. The chain has TRBV28 and TRBJ2-7, with 9 bases that match TRBD2. The sample comprised stem cell memory CD4+ T cells from blood. This clonotype originated in a woman under 30 in good health. The CDR3 region has the DNA TGTGCCAGCAGTTTAGGGGGCGGTGCGGGAGGGTTCGAGCAGTACTTC. It translates to CASSLGGGAGGFEQYF.